This T cell receptor (beta chain) was sequenced in a study of spatial heterogeneity in lung cancer. Study information: The cohort: 70 to 85 early-stage, untreated non-small cell lung cancer patients. Findings and caveats of the study: Blood contained ubiquitous expanded tumor TCRs more at resection than at follow-up.

This sample's time point: blood at routine non-recurrence follow-up after resection. Researchers sequenced whole RNA taken from tumor, nontumor lung or frozen PBMC without sorting. TCRdb fed the 5' RACE reads into MiXCR, producing one record per CDR3 protein. This sample has more than 40,000 distinct CDR3 sequences; 20% to 25% occur once, and the top ten carry less than 9.5%. Points on this clonotype: Its antigen remains unidentified.

Germline V lookup: CDR1 SGDLS, CDR2 YYNGEE. The CDR3 covers 12 residues. Deletions cut 1 base from V and 8 bases from J, with 9 bases between. The rearrangement uses TRBV9 and TRBJ1-1; perhaps TRBD1 as D (5 bases). The sequence came from a female donor with early-stage non-small cell lung cancer. Sequenced here: PBMCs, sampled at follow-up. The CDR3 sequence: CASSVREGEAFF. DNA of the CDR3: TGTGCCAGCAGCGTACGAGAGGGGGAAGCTTTCTTT.